Each of the 14 T cell receptor beta chains below was sequenced from the same sample in a study of blood T cell repertoires in COVID-19. Method: immunoSEQ multiplex PCR; TCRdb's copy keeps in-frame clones and lacks some. Of roughly 170,000 clones listed, 70% to 90% were seen once; the top ten hold roughly 8%. Sequenced sample: peripheral blood. The source is a man aged 35-49 years who had recovered from COVID-19.

This clone occurred once. This chain joins TRBV27 and TRBJ2-7, with TRBD2 matching over 10 bases. This CDR3 has 14 residues. CDR1 is MNHEY, CDR2 SMNVEV, per germline (reference sequence). V shed 5 bases and J 3 bases; nucleotides not matched to a gene: 4. The CDR3 here is CASSVLAGVYEQYF. The CDR3 DNA reads as TGTGCCAGCAGTGTCCTAGCGGGAGTCTACGAGCAGTACTTC.

The V and J genes are TRBV6-5 and TRBJ2-1, with 10 bases aligning to TRBD2. There are 13 residues in the CDR3. The V and J ends lost 6 bases and 8 bases, in that order; junction bases with no gene match: 4. CDR1 is MNHEY and CDR2 is SVGAGI in the germline V gene. This CDR3 is CASRLAGVHEQFF. In DNA form, the CDR3 reads TGTGCCAGCAGGCTAGCGGGAGTGCATGAGCAGTTCTTC.

The J gene is TRBJ2-6, the V gene TRBV28; 7 bases fit TRBD2. The CDR3 consists of 18 residues. V trimming: 3 bases; J trimming: 4 bases; junction bases outside the gene matches: 12. CDR1 is MDHEN, CDR2 SYDVKM, per germline. The CDR3 coding sequence is TGTGCCAGCAGTTTTTTTGCAGGGAGGGTGAGAGGGGCCAACGTCCTGACTTTC. It is translated as CASSFFAGRVRGANVLTF.

CDR3 sequence: CASSLLPGLAGVNSGELFF. The CDR3 DNA sequence: TGTGCCAGCAGCCTCTTACCGGGACTAGCGGGAGTGAATTCCGGGGAGCTGTTTTTT. The chain carries TRBV14 and TRBJ2-2; TRBD2 aligns across 14 bases. Germline CDR1 SGHDN, CDR2 FVKESK. This CDR3 contains 19 residues. V was pared by 4 bases and J by 6 bases, with 13 bases of the junction left unmatched.

The chain links TRBV19 to TRBJ1-2, with TRBD1 matching 7 bases. The CDR3 consists of 12 residues. V dropped 8 bases and J dropped 7; count of bases not matched to a gene: 7. Per germline, CDR1 LNHDA and CDR2 SQIVND (reference sequence). CDR3 sequence reads: CASGTEGVGYTF. The CDR3 DNA sequence: TGTGCCAGTGGGACAGAAGGCGTTGGCTACACCTTC.

V usage is TRBV19 and J usage is TRBJ1-1; D not certain. Looked up from germline, CDR1 is LNHDA and CDR2 is SQIVND (reference sequence). Between the trimmed V and J ends, which lost 1 base and 4 bases, there was a span of 10 bases. This CDR3 contains 14 residues. The CDR3 sequence is CASSIALGSTEAFF. As DNA, the CDR3 is TGTGCCAGTAGTATAGCACTGGGGAGCACTGAAGCTTTCTTT.

The V and J genes are TRBV18 and TRBJ1-2; D may be TRBD1 (5 bases). V lost 3 bases to trimming and J lost 4 bases, with 12 bases between them. The germline V gene encodes CDR1 KGHSH and CDR2 LQKENI. The CDR3 runs to 14 residues. CDR3 amino acids: CASSPAGGSYGYTF. The CDR3 region has the DNA TGTGCCAGCTCACCGGCGGGGGGAAGCTATGGCTACACCTTC. The entire variable domain, with the rest obtained from reference TRBV18 and TRBJ1-2, is as follows: NAGVMQNPRHLVRRRGQEARLRCSPMKGHSHVYWYRQLPEEGLKFMVYLQKENIIDESGMPKERFSAEFPKEGPSILRIQQVVRGDSAAYFCASSPAGGSYGYTFGSGTRLTVV.

The chain's CDR3 is CASSPIAGVGGETQYF. CDR3 sequence (DNA): TGTGCCAGCAGCCCAATAGCGGGAGTAGGGGGGGAGACCCAGTACTTC. The rearrangement links TRBV9 to TRBJ2-5; 9 nucleotides agree with TRBD2. The CDR3 consists of 16 residues. In germline, CDR1 is SGDLS, CDR2 YYNGEE. J gave up 5 bases and V 4 bases, and 12 bases lay outside the gene matches.

The V gene is TRBV30, the J gene TRBJ1-1; a weak D match, TRBD1 (5 bases). V was pared by 4 bases and J by 3 bases, with 12 bases between. Germline lookup yields CDR1 GTSNPN and CDR2 SVGIG (reference sequence). The CDR3 runs 13 residues. Here the CDR3 reads CAWNIRQYTEAFF. The CDR3 nucleotides read TGTGCCTGGAATATAAGACAGTACACTGAAGCTTTCTTT. Looking up the rest from reference TRBV30 and TRBJ1-1 gives the full variable domain: SQTIHQWPATLVQPVGSPLSLECTVEGTSNPNLYWYRQAAGRGLQLLFYSVGIGQISSEVPQNLSASRPQDRQFILSSKKLLLSDSGFYLCAWNIRQYTEAFFGQGTRLTVV.

This clone has a handful of counts. V gene TRBV9 combines with J gene TRBJ1-2, with D maybe TRBD1 (6 bases). The CDR3 has 15 residues. Per the germline V gene, CDR1 is SGDLS and CDR2 is YYNGEE. Trimming took off 4 bases at V and 2 bases at J, with 15 bases between the two ends. The CDR3 sequence is CASSSKTTGNYGYTF. The CDR3 DNA reads as TGTGCCAGCAGCTCGAAGACGACAGGAAACTATGGCTACACCTTC.

The chain employs TRBV9 and TRBJ2-1, with 8 bases that match TRBD2. This CDR3 has 15 amino acids. Germline loops: CDR1 SGDLS, CDR2 YYNGEE. V lost 4 bases, J lost 9 bases, and 12 bases stayed unmatched. CDR3 DNA sequence: TGTGCCAGCAGCCCGGGTTGGATAGCGGGATTTGAGCAGTTCTTC. This sequence encodes CASSPGWIAGFEQFF.

The V call is TRBV10-3, the J call TRBJ2-7, with TRBD2 matching 9 bases. The germline V gene encodes CDR1 ENHRY and CDR2 SYGVKD. The CDR3 has 15 residues. Unmatched junction bases numbered 12, after V lost 6 bases and J lost 6 bases. The CDR3 loop is CAISTHGGRGGEQYF. DNA for the CDR3: TGTGCCATCAGCACCCACGGGGGGCGGGGGGGCGAGCAGTACTTC.

V is TRBV6-6 and J is TRBJ1-1; D perhaps matches TRBD1 (6 bases). V gave up 4 bases and J gave up 6 bases, with 9 bases separating them. This CDR3 contains 12 residues. The germline V gene encodes CDR1 MNHNY and CDR2 SVGAGI (reference sequence). This chain's CDR3 is CASSSDRPEAFF. The CDR3 coding sequence is TGTGCCAGCAGTTCCGACAGGCCTGAAGCTTTCTTT.

V is TRBV3-1 (or the pseudogene TRBV3-2) and J is TRBJ1-3; 7 bases match TRBD1. This CDR3 has 16 amino acids. V was clipped by 1 base and J by 4 bases; unmatched bases: 7. Germline CDR1 and CDR2: LGHDT and YNNKEL (reference sequence). DNA for the CDR3: TGTGCCAGCAGCCAAGGTGGAGGGGGCTCGGGAAACACCATATATTTT. As protein: CASSQGGGGSGNTIYF.